This T cell receptor beta chain was sequenced for a study of shared clonotypes between healthy human individuals. Overall study: There were three CD4 naive, three CD4 memory, two CD8 naive and one CD8 memory plates per donor.

The repertoire was sequenced with immunoSEQ multiplex PCR; TCRdb's copy has only in-frame clones and lacks some. The table lists 2 million to 2.5 million clones, around 95% of them singletons. What was sequenced was naive CD4+ T cells sorted from blood. Subset in this sample: CD45RA+ positively selected. The receptor comes from a man aged 18 to 30 in good health.

As DNA, the CDR3 is TGTGCCAGCAGTTTATCTGGGAATTTTGAAGAGACCCAGTACTTC. Its protein product is CASSLSGNFEETQYF. The chain carries TRBV27 and TRBJ2-5; no reliable D call. The CDR3 spans 15 residues. Trimming took 0 bases from V and 3 from J, leaving 11 bases between them. Germline CDR1 and CDR2: MNHEY and SMNVEV (reference sequence).